A selection of T cell receptor beta chains follows, all from one sample in a study of shared clonotypes between healthy human individuals. Sequenced by immunoSEQ multiplex PCR; TCRdb stores in-frame clones only, minus some. The table records fewer than 3 million clones, about nine tenths of them present only once. The sample was naive CD4+ T cells from PBMCs. These TCRs come from a man between 18 and 29 years old in good health. Some clones in this sample may be carry-over from other donors' samples. The CDR3 runs from the conserved cysteine through the conserved F or W. D genes are given only for firm matches. Size tells how often a clone was seen (once, few, many) or the class of an expanded clone, and some rows leave it out.

TRBV6-5,-,TRBJ2-7,-,TGTGCCACGATTGGACAGAACTCCTACGAGCAGTACTTC,CATIGQNSYEQYF
TRBV2,-,TRBJ1-2,TRBD1,TGTGCCAGCAAACCGGGACAGGCCCCCTATGGCTACACCTTC,CASKPGQAPYGYTF
TRBV11-3,once,TRBJ2-7,-,TGTGCCAGCAGCCCTCACGGAGGACGCTCCTACGAGCAGTACTTC,CASSPHGGRSYEQYF
TRBV7-8,-,TRBJ2-3,-,TGTGCCAGCAGCCCATCTAGTGGGGCCCAGGTTGTTACGCAGTATTTT,CASSPSSGAQVVTQYF
TRBV7-2,-,TRBJ2-3,TRBD2,TGTGCCAGCAGCTTAGTACCCCTAGCGGGAGGGGGCCGGCGAGATACGCAGTATTTT,CASSLVPLAGGGRRDTQYF
TRBV28,-,TRBJ1-2,-,TGTGCCAGCAGTCCCGCGGGCTTGTATGATGGCTACACCTTC,CASSPAGLYDGYTF
TRBV15,-,TRBJ2-5,-,TGTGCCACCAGCAGAGTGGGGGGGGCAGCAGAGACCCAGTACTTC,CATSRVGGAAETQYF
TRBV9,-,TRBJ1-3,-,TGTGCCAGCAGCACCCATCTTACAGGCACTGGAAACACCATATATTTT,CASSTHLTGTGNTIYF
TRBV27,-,TRBJ1-2,-,TGTGCCAGCAGTTTAGGAGCACAGGGACTTTATGGCTACACCTTC,CASSLGAQGLYGYTF
TRBV7-9,-,TRBJ2-5,TRBD1,TGTGCCAGCAGCGGACAGGGACCGGAGGACTTC,CASSGQGPEDF
TRBV7-3,-,TRBJ2-7,TRBD1,TGTGCCAGCAGCTTACCCACCCCCTATCGGGACAGGGGCGGCGAGCAGTACTTC,CASSLPTPYRDRGGEQYF
TRBV6-5,-,TRBJ1-1,TRBD1,TGTGCCAGCCGATACAGGGGAGAGGGCACTGAAGCTTTCTTT,CASRYRGEGTEAFF
TRBV5-5,-,TRBJ1-4,-,TGTGCCAGCAGCTTAGGGGTACACTATCAAGATGAAAAACTGTTTTTT,CASSLGVHYQDEKLFF
TRBV11-3,-,TRBJ2-5,-,TGTGCCAGCAGCCATTCCGGTGGAGGGGCGGGAGAGACCCAGTACTTC,CASSHSGGGAGETQYF
TRBV4-2,-,TRBJ2-1,TRBD2,TGTGCCAGCAGCCAAGCTAGCGGGAGAGGGAATGAGCAGTTCTTC,CASSQASGRGNEQFF
TRBV7-9,-,TRBJ2-1,-,TGTGCCAGCACTGGGGCCTCCTACAATGAGCAGTTCTTC,CASTGASYNEQFF
TRBV18,-,TRBJ1-4,-,TGTGCCAGCTCACCACGGGGAGATGAAAAACTGTTTTTT,CASSPRGDEKLFF
TRBV7-8,-,TRBJ2-1,-,TGTGCCAGCAGCTTAAACACCAACAATGAGCAGTTCTTC,CASSLNTNNEQFF
TRBV28,-,TRBJ1-2,-,TGTGCCAGCAGTTTACCCCAGGGGACGGGCCTAGATGGCTACACCTTC,CASSLPQGTGLDGYTF
TRBV14,-,TRBJ2-3,-,TGTGCCAGCAGCCAAACCAGGCTCAGCCCCAGCACAGATACGCAGTATTTT,CASSQTRLSPSTDTQYF
TRBV30,-,TRBJ2-1,TRBD2,TGTGCCTGGAGTCTTAGGCAGACTAGCGGGGTCGGGAATGAGCAGTTCTTC,CAWSLRQTSGVGNEQFF
TRBV19,-,TRBJ1-1,-,TGTGCCAGTAGGGACCTTGGGGCTCTGAACACTGAAGCTTTCTTT,CASRDLGALNTEAFF
TRBV11-2,-,TRBJ1-2,-,TGTGCCAGCAGCTTAGAAAGGGGGACCAACTATGGCTACACCTTC,CASSLERGTNYGYTF
TRBV28,-,TRBJ2-7,-,TGTGCCAGCAGTTTGACAGGAAGCTACGAGCAGTACTTC,CASSLTGSYEQYF
TRBV4-1,-,TRBJ2-7,TRBD2,TGCGCCAGCAGCCAAGGGACTAGCGGGAGGATCCTCTCCTACGAGCAGTACTTC,CASSQGTSGRILSYEQYF
TRBV5-4,-,TRBJ2-2,-,TGTGCCAGCAGCTTGGGTGGGGGAATTGTGAACACCGGGGAGCTGTTTTTT,CASSLGGGIVNTGELFF
TRBV19,-,TRBJ1-1,-,TGTGCCAGTAGTATCGAAGTGAACACTGAAGCTTTCTTT,CASSIEVNTEAFF
TRBV7-3,-,TRBJ2-1,TRBD1,TGTGCCAGCAGCTCCCGGGACAGGGTTTTCAATGAGCAGTTCTTC,CASSSRDRVFNEQFF
TRBV2,-,TRBJ2-5,TRBD2,TGTGCCAGCAGCGGACTAGCGGGATGGGGGGAGACCCAGTACTTC,CASSGLAGWGETQYF
TRBV9,few,TRBJ1-2,TRBD1,TGTGCCAGCAGCACCCGACAGGGCTATGGCTACACCTTC,CASSTRQGYGYTF